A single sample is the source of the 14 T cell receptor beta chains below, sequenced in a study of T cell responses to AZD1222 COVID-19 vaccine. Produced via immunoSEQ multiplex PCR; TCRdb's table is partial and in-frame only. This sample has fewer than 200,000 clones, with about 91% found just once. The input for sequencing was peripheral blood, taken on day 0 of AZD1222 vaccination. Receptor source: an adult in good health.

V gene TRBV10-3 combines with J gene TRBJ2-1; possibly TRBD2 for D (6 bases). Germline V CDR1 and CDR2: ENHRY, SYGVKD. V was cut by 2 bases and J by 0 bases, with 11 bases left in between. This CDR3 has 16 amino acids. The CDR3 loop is CAISEQEEGSYNEQFF. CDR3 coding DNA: TGTGCCATCAGTGAGCAGGAGGAGGGCTCCTACAATGAGCAGTTCTTC.

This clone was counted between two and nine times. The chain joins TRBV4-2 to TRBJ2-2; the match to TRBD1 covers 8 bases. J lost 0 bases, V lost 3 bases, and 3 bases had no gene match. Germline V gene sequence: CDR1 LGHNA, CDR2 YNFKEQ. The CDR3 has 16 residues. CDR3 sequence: CASSHHRGTNTGELFF. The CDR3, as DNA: TGTGCCAGCAGCCACCACAGGGGGACGAACACCGGGGAGCTGTTTTTT.

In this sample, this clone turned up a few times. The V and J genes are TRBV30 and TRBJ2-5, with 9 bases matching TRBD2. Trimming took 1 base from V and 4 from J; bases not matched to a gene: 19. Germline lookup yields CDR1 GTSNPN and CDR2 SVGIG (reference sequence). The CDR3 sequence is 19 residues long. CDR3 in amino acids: CAWSATHPRGSGSVETQYF. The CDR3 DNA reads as TGTGCCTGGAGTGCAACCCACCCCAGGGGTAGCGGGAGCGTAGAGACCCAGTACTTC. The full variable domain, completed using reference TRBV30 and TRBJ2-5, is SQTIHQWPATLVQPVGSPLSLECTVEGTSNPNLYWYRQAAGRGLQLLFYSVGIGQISSEVPQNLSASRPQDRQFILSSKKLLLSDSGFYLCAWSATHPRGSGSVETQYFGPGTRLLVL.

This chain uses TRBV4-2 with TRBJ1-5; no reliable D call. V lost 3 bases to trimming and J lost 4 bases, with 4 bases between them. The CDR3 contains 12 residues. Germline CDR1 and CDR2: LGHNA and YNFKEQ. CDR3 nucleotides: TGTGCCAGCAGCCAGGCTAATCAGCCCCAGCATTTT. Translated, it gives CASSQANQPQHF.

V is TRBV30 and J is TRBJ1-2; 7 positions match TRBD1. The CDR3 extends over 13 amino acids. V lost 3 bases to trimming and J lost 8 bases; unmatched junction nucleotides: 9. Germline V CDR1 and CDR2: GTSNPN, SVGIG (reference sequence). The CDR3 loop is CAWRTGLDPGYTF. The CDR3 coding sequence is TGTGCCTGGAGGACAGGGCTGGACCCGGGCTACACCTTC.

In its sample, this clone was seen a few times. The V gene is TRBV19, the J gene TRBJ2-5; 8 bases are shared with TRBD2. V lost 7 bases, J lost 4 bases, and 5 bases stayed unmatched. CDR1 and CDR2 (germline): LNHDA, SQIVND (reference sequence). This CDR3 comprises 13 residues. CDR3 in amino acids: CASTPRGGETQYF. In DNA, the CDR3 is TGTGCCAGTACCCCCCGGGGGGGAGAGACCCAGTACTTC.

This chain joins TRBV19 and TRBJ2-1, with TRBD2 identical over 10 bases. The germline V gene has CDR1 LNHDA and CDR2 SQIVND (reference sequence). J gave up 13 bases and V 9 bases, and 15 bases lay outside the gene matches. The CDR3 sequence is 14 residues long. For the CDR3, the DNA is TGTGCCAGCGGACTAGCGGACCTATTCCCCTTACAGTTCTTC. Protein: CASGLADLFPLQFF. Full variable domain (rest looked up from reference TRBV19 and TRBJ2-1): DGGITQSPKYLFRKEGQNVTLSCEQNLNHDAMYWYRQDPGQGLRLIYYSQIVNDFQKGDIAEGYSVSREKKESFPLTVTSAQKNPTAFYLCASGLADLFPLQFFGPGTRLTVL.

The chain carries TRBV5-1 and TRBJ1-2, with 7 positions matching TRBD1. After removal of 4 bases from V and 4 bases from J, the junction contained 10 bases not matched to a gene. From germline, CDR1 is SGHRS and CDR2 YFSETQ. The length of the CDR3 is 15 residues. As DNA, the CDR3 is TGCGCCAGCAGCCTCAGGGGGGCGGATGGCTATGGCTACACCTTC. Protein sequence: CASSLRGADGYGYTF. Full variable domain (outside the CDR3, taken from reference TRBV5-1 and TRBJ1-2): KAGVTQTPRYLIKTRGQQVTLSCSPISGHRSVSWYQQTPGQGLQFLFEYFSETQRNKGNFPGRFSGRQFSNSRSEMNVSTLELGDSALYLCASSLRGADGYGYTFGSGTRLTVV.

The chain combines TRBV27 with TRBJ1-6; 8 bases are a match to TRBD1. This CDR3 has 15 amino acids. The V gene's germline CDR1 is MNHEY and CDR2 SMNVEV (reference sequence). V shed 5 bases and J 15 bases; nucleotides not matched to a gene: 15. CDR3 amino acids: CASSPRTGRNRGLHF. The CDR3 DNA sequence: TGTGCCAGCAGTCCGAGGACAGGGAGAAATAGAGGCCTCCACTTT.

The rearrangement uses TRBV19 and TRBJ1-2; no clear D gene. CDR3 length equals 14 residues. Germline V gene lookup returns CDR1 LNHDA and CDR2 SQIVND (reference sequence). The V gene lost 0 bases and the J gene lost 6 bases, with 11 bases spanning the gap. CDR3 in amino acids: CASSIEAGVNGYTF. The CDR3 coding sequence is TGTGCCAGTAGTATAGAGGCGGGCGTAAATGGCTACACCTTC.

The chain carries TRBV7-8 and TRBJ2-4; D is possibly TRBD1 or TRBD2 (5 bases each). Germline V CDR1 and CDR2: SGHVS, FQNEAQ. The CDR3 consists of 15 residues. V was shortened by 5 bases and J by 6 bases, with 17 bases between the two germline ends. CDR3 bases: TGTGCCAGCAGCCCCTTGACAGCAGGGACAAACATTCAGTACTTC. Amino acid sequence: CASSPLTAGTNIQYF.

The CDR3 DNA is TGTGCCAGCAGACCGAATACAGGGGTGACTAATGAAAAACTGTTTTTT. The encoded protein is CASRPNTGVTNEKLFF. V usage is TRBV7-6 and J usage is TRBJ1-4, with TRBD1 identical over 7 bases. The trim removed 6 bases at V and 2 bases at J, leaving 9 bases unmatched. This CDR3 comprises 16 residues. CDR1 is SGHVS and CDR2 is FNYEAQ in the germline V gene.

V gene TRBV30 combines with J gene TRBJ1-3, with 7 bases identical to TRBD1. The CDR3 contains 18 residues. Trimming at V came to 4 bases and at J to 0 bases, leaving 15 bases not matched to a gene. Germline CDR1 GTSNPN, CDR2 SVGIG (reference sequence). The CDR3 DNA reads TGTGCCTGGAAGACAGGGACGGGGTTCATGAGCTCTGGAAACACCATATATTTT. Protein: CAWKTGTGFMSSGNTIYF.

CDR3 protein: CASSLEGQGTEQYF. The DNA of the CDR3 is TGCGCCAGCAGCTTGGAAGGGCAGGGAACCGAGCAGTACTTC. The genes are TRBV5-1 and TRBJ2-7, with D perhaps matching TRBD1 (5 bases). Trimming removed 0 bases at V and 6 bases at J, with 13 bases between. This CDR3 comprises 14 residues. CDR1 is SGHRS and CDR2 is YFSETQ in the germline V gene.